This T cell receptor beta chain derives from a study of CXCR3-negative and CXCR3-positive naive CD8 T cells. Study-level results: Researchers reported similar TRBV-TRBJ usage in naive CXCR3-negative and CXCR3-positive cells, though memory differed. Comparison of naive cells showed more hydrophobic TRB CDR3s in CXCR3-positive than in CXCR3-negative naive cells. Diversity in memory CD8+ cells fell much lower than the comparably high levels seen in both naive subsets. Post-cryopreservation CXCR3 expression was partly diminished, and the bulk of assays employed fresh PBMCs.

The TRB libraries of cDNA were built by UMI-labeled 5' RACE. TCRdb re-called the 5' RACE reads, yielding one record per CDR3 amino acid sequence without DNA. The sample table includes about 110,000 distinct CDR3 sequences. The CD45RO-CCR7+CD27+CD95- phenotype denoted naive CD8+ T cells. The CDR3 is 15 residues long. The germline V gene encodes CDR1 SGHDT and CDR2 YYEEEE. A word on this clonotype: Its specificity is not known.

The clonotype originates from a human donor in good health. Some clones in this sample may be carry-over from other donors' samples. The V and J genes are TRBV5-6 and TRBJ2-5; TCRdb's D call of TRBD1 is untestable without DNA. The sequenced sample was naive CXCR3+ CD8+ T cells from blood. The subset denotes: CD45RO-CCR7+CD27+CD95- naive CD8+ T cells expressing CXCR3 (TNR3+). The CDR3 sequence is CASSLRDSLQETQYF.